This T cell receptor beta chain derives from a study of graft-versus-host responses after intestinal transplantation. Study background: Transplant recipients had multivisceral, liver-intestinal, or isolated intestinal grafts. Recipients across the board were started on anti-thymocyte globulin induction, then kept on tacrolimus and steroids for two to three years.

Per germline, CDR1 SGHVS and CDR2 FNYEAQ. Deletions cut 7 bases from V and 5 bases from J, with 17 bases between. This CDR3 is built from 14 residues. Clones were sequenced by immunoSEQ multiplex PCR, and TCRdb holds only the in-frame ones, with some missing. The sample includes about 130,000 clones, approximately 90% of them seen just once. In regard to this clone: Its antigen is currently unknown.

This receptor was identified in a human donor who received an intestinal transplant. V is TRBV7-6 and J is TRBJ1-1; maybe TRBD1 (6 bases). Specimen: unstimulated CD4+ T cells sorted from spleen or lymph node cells, collected before intestinal transplant. This chain's CDR3 is CASTQQGLGTEAFF. CDR3 nucleotide sequence: TGTGCCAGCACCCAACAGGGCTTGGGGACTGAAGCTTTCTTT.